These 24 T cell receptor beta chains share one sample of origin, sequenced in a study of T-cell reconstitution after alpha-beta-depleted transplantation in children. Preparation of the TCRbeta library involved a method that used unique molecular identifiers. Each CDR3 protein is one row after TCRdb ran MiXCR on the PCR reads. Of around 200,000 distinct CDR3 sequences in the sample, approximately 6.6% were seen once. Sequenced here: PBMCs from the stem cell graft donor, sampled from the stem cell graft. Receptors were obtained from a human donor who donated a stem cell graft to a child with Wiskott-Aldrich syndrome.

This clonotype was observed at least ten times. V usage is TRBV7-2 and J usage is TRBJ1-1, with D unclear. From germline, CDR1 is SGHTA and CDR2 FQGNSA. Deletions cut 5 bases from V and 1 base from J, with 11 bases between. CDR3 size: 14 residues. The CDR3 spells CASSLRTPNTEAFF. The CDR3 DNA sequence: TGTGCCAGCAGCCTCCGGACGCCGAACACTGAAGCTTTCTTT.

As concerns this clonotype: This may stem from a read error, because a much larger clone lies one nucleotide away. V gene TRBV25-1 combines with J gene TRBJ2-7; 7 nucleotides match TRBD1. CDR1 is MGHDK, CDR2 SYGVNS, per germline. V shed 5 bases, J shed 3 bases, and the junction held 13 bases outside the gene matches. The CDR3 extends over 16 amino acids. CDR3 in amino acids: CASSPPPGQNIYEQYF. CDR3 bases: TGTGCCAGCAGTCCCCCCCCGGGACAGAACATCTACGAGCAGTACTTC.

In its sample, this clonotype was seen many times. This chain connects TRBV18 to TRBJ2-1; no firm D call. V lost 0 bases, J lost 8 bases, and 8 bases lay in between. Per the germline V gene, CDR1 is KGHSH and CDR2 is LQKENI. The CDR3 sequence is 13 residues long. CDR3 sequence (DNA): TGTGCCAGCTCACCACCCTCCGGTGATGAGCAGTTCTTC. Amino acids: CASSPPSGDEQFF.

This clonotype showed up many times. The J gene is TRBJ2-7, the V gene TRBV20-1, with TRBD1 matching over 7 bases. CDR3 length equals 15 residues. With 5 bases clipped from V and 1 base from J, the junction kept 11 bases outside the gene matches. Germline CDR1 and CDR2: DFQATT and SNEGSKA (reference sequence). CDR3 in DNA: TGCAGTGCTCGCCTCAGGGGGACCCTATCCTACGAGCAGTACTTC. It is translated as CSARLRGTLSYEQYF.

This clonotype was detected many times. The chain uses TRBV29-1 and TRBJ1-2; D unresolved. V was pared by 5 bases and J by 4 bases, with 14 bases between. Per the germline V gene, CDR1 is SQVTM and CDR2 is ANQGSEA. The CDR3 is made up of 13 amino acids. The chain's CDR3 is CSVKQGNTYGYTF. In nucleotides, the CDR3 is TGCAGCGTTAAACAAGGGAATACCTATGGCTACACCTTC.

Many counts were recorded for this clonotype. The chain couples TRBV2 to TRBJ1-2, with D perhaps matching TRBD1 (6 bases). CDR1 and CDR2 from the germline V gene are SNHLY and FYNNEI. The CDR3 covers 14 residues. The ends were cut back, 4 bases at V and 0 bases at J, with 9 bases in the middle. The CDR3 coding sequence is TGTGCCAGCAGTGGGGACAAAGCTAACTATGGCTACACCTTC. Its translation: CASSGDKANYGYTF.

This clonotype was picked up a small number of times. This chain joins TRBV24-1 and TRBJ1-1, with TRBD1 identical over 7 bases. The CDR3 totals 13 residues. Germline lookup yields CDR1 KGHDR and CDR2 SFDVKD. V shed 9 bases and J 7 bases; nucleotides not matched to a gene: 10. CDR3 residues: CATATSTGLEAFF. For the CDR3, the DNA is TGTGCCACCGCAACCTCGACAGGGCTTGAAGCTTTCTTT.

There are many counts of this clonotype. The CDR3 region has the DNA TGCAGTGCTAGAGGGGACAGGAACACCGGGGAGCTGTTTTTT. Translated: CSARGDRNTGELFF. This chain connects TRBV20-1 to TRBJ2-2; 7 nucleotides match TRBD1. This CDR3 comprises 14 residues. Looked up from germline, CDR1 is DFQATT and CDR2 is SNEGSKA (reference sequence). V gave up 1 base and J gave up 1 base; unmatched junction bases: 0.

This clonotype showed up many times. This chain connects TRBV27 to TRBJ2-7; TRBD2 aligns across 8 bases. The CDR3 is made up of 16 amino acids. With V trimmed by 5 bases and J by 3 bases, 12 bases remained unmatched. Germline loops: CDR1 MNHEY, CDR2 SMNVEV (reference sequence). The CDR3 bases are TGTGCCAGCAGTCCCGACCCAGGACTAGCCGGCTACGAGCAGTACTTC. Its protein is CASSPDPGLAGYEQYF.

This clonotype was counted ten times or more. The chain has TRBV5-1 and TRBJ2-1; 10 bases match TRBD2. CDR1 and CDR2 from the germline V gene are SGHRS and YFSETQ. The V gene end was trimmed by 6 bases and the J gene end by 6 bases; junction bases not matched to a gene: 12. The CDR3 loop spans 16 amino acids. CDR3 sequence (DNA): TGCGCCAGCAAACACCTACCGGGACTAGCGCCCAATGAGCAGTTCTTC. Translating it yields CASKHLPGLAPNEQFF.

Many counts were recorded for this clonotype. The chain has TRBV6-1 and TRBJ1-1; D ambiguous. The V gene's germline CDR1 is MNHNS and CDR2 SASEGT. V was pared by 1 base and J by 3 bases, with 12 bases between. The CDR3 runs to 15 residues. CDR3: CASSEVSAGHTEAFF. The CDR3 nucleotides are TGTGCCAGCAGTGAAGTCTCAGCAGGCCACACTGAAGCTTTCTTT.

This clonotype has ten or more counts. The chain carries TRBV7-6 and TRBJ2-1; 8 positions agree with TRBD2. The CDR3 is 16 residues long. CDR1 is SGHVS and CDR2 is FNYEAQ in the germline V gene. V lost 1 base and J lost 3; bases outside the gene matches: 5. The CDR3 protein is CASSLVSGEFYNEQFF. CDR3 coding DNA: TGTGCCAGCAGCTTAGTTAGCGGGGAATTCTACAATGAGCAGTTCTTC.

As to this clonotype: A single base separates this from a much larger clone, so it may be a read error. The chain combines TRBV3-1 with TRBJ2-7; D may be TRBD2 (6 bases). The CDR3 is made up of 15 amino acids. Germline lookup yields CDR1 LGHDT and CDR2 YNNKEL (reference sequence). The CDR3 DNA is TGTGCCTGCAGCGTTGCCGGGACTCCAAACGACGAGCAGTACTTC. This encodes CACSVAGTPNDEQYF.

This clonotype was recorded at least ten times. This chain connects TRBV4-3 to TRBJ2-3; 12 bases are shared with TRBD2. The CDR3 has 17 residues. Germline trimming cut 1 base from V and 2 bases from J; bases unmatched to any gene: 4. The germline CDR1 and CDR2 sequences are LGHNA and YSLEER. The CDR3 DNA follows: TGCGCCAGCAGCCAAGGGCTAGCGGGAGGGTTCACAGATACGCAGTATTTT. Protein: CASSQGLAGGFTDTQYF.

This chain connects TRBV5-1 to TRBJ2-7, with TRBD2 identical over 9 bases. Germline CDR1 is SGHRS and CDR2 is YFSETQ. The trim removed 4 bases at V and 0 bases at J, leaving 8 bases unmatched. CDR3 length: 16 amino acids. The CDR3 DNA sequence: TGCGCCAGCAGCCCAGGACTAGCGCCGAGCTCCTACGAGCAGTACTTC. This translates into CASSPGLAPSSYEQYF.

This clonotype was recorded many times. In nucleotides, the CDR3 is TGTGCCAGCACCTCTAGCGGGGGACCCTACGAGCAGTACTTC. Its translation: CASTSSGGPYEQYF. This sequence joins TRBV7-9 and TRBJ2-7; 10 nucleotides match TRBD2. The J segment lost 2 bases and the V segment lost 7 bases, leaving 5 bases of the junction unmatched. This CDR3 has 14 residues. Germline CDR1 SEHNR, CDR2 FQNEAQ (reference sequence).

This clonotype was recorded many times. The genes are TRBV9 and TRBJ1-2; D ambiguous. The V end was cut by 4 bases, the J end by 0 bases, with 13 bases between. The CDR3 extends over 15 amino acids. Germline lookup yields CDR1 SGDLS and CDR2 YYNGEE. Written as DNA, the CDR3 is TGTGCCAGCAGCTCAACAGCCCTCTCTAACTATGGCTACACCTTC. Translated, it gives CASSSTALSNYGYTF.

This clonotype was observed a handful of times. The J gene is TRBJ2-7, the V gene TRBV7-2; 7 positions match TRBD1. Germline CDR1 and CDR2: SGHTA and FQGNSA. This CDR3 has 15 residues. The trim removed 5 bases at V and 5 bases at J, leaving 12 bases unmatched. The CDR3 spells CASSPRTGRGNEQYF. The DNA for the CDR3 is TGTGCCAGCAGCCCCCGGACAGGCCGAGGGAACGAGCAGTACTTC.

This clonotype was seen at least ten times. V is TRBV5-1 and J is TRBJ2-1; TRBD2 matches at 12 bases. V was clipped by 0 bases and J by 9 bases; unmatched bases: 7. This CDR3 is built from 16 residues. In germline, CDR1 is SGHRS, CDR2 YFSETQ. The CDR3 DNA reads as TGCGCCAGCAGCTTGGCACCTAGCGGGGGGGCTGGTGAGCAGTTCTTC. Translated, it gives CASSLAPSGGAGEQFF.

The V gene is TRBV12-3 or TRBV12-4, the J gene TRBJ2-7; 10 positions agree with TRBD2. The V gene end was trimmed by 1 base and the J gene end by 4 bases; junction bases not matched to a gene: 4. The CDR3 has 15 residues. CDR3 DNA sequence: TGTGCCAGCAGTTTAGGAAAACTAGCGGGGTACGAGCAGTACTTC. Translated, it gives CASSLGKLAGYEQYF.

Concerning this clonotype itself: This may arise from a read error, as a much more abundant clone is one base away. V gene TRBV4-3 combines with J gene TRBJ2-7; tentative D call: TRBD1 (5 bases). The CDR3 is 16 amino acids. CDR1 is LGHNA and CDR2 is YSLEER in the germline V gene. In DNA, the CDR3 is TGCGCCAGCAGCCAAGATACATCGGACAAGCCCTACGGGCAGTACTTC. Translated, it gives CASSQDTSDKPYGQYF.

This clonotype was seen ten or more times. The CDR3 loop is CSAQPWGEKLFF. In DNA form, the CDR3 reads TGCAGTGCCCAACCCTGGGGGGAAAAACTGTTTTTT. The chain employs TRBV20-1 and TRBJ1-4, with D possibly TRBD1 on 5 matching bases. The V gene lost 6 bases and the J gene lost 8 bases, with 13 bases spanning the gap. The CDR3 loop spans 12 amino acids. CDR1 is DFQATT, CDR2 SNEGSKA, per germline (reference sequence).

This clonotype was observed many times. The chain couples TRBV7-7 to TRBJ2-3; 9 bases map to TRBD1. Germline CDR1 reads SSHAT; CDR2 reads FNYEAQ (reference sequence). This CDR3 is built from 14 residues. With 9 bases clipped from V and 0 bases from J, the junction kept 4 bases outside the gene matches. The CDR3 loop is CARRQGESTDTQYF. The CDR3 DNA is TGTGCCAGACGACAGGGGGAGAGCACAGATACGCAGTATTTT.

This clonotype was recorded at least ten times. This CDR3 is CASSLELASGPWGTDTQYF. DNA of the CDR3: TGTGCCAGCAGCTTAGAGCTCGCTAGCGGACCCTGGGGCACAGATACGCAGTATTTT. The chain is built from TRBV7-9 and TRBJ2-3; TRBD2 agrees at 7 bases. This CDR3 has 19 residues. In germline, CDR1 is SEHNR, CDR2 FQNEAQ (reference sequence). The V and J ends lost 1 base and 1 base, in that order; junction bases with no gene match: 14.